This record concerns one T cell receptor beta chain sequence. What it binds is unknown. These data belong to a study of beta chain features in type 1 diabetes. The study reverse transcribed the entire isolated RNA, so it sequenced expressed TCRB transcripts. Approximately 3.5 million reads per sample on average were obtained from naive, central memory and regulatory T cell samples. TCRdb's copy holds only in-frame clones and misses some; the assay was immunoSEQ multiplex PCR. Of 330,000 or so clones listed, approximately 14% are singletons. General study points: Whether TCRB rearrangement is influenced by HLA type was left unresolved in this analysis. It was possible that PCR favored shorter templates, equally so in patients and controls.

V shed 6 bases and J shed 6 bases, with 15 bases lying between them. The length of the CDR3 is 13 residues. Germline V gene data show CDR1 as SNHLY and CDR2 as FYNNEI. Naive, central memory, regulatory and stem cell-like memory cells within the CD4+ compartment were sorted using CD45RO/CCR7/CD25/CD127/CD95/CD27. The sample consisted of central memory CD4+ T cells from blood. The source of this sequence is a man in his thirties or forties in good health. The V call is TRBV2, the J call TRBJ2-7, with D maybe TRBD2 (5 bases). CDR3 bases: TGTGCCAGCAGCAACCTCGGGGTTGGCGAGCAGTACGTC. This gives the protein CASSNLGVGEQYV.